This TCR beta chain is drawn from a study of shared clonotypes between healthy human individuals. The CDR3 extends over 14 amino acids. Trimming took 2 bases from V and 6 from J; bases not matched to a gene: 4. The germline gives CDR1 MNHEY, CDR2 SVGAGI. Notes on this clone: No antigen is known for it.

Notes on the study in general: Donors were few, which limited the genetic and exposure-history diversity represented.

In the authors' methods: ImmunoSEQ yielded junction-only sequences lacking quality scores, so filtering differed. Generated by immunoSEQ multiplex PCR, the TCRdb table keeps only in-frame clones and is missing some. Clone size and the V and J calls come from that table; the DNA yielded D and trimming. The sample contains roughly 1,100,000 clones, roughly 80% of which appear only once. The sample comprised memory CD4+ T cells sorted from blood. Subset described: CD45RA-negative fraction. This chain uses TRBV6-5 with TRBJ2-1; 7 bases map to TRBD2. The clonotype comes from a man aged 18 to 30 in good health. The CDR3 DNA reads as TGTGCCAGCAGTTACGGCGGGAGTCTCAATGAGCAGTTCTTC. Protein: CASSYGGSLNEQFF.